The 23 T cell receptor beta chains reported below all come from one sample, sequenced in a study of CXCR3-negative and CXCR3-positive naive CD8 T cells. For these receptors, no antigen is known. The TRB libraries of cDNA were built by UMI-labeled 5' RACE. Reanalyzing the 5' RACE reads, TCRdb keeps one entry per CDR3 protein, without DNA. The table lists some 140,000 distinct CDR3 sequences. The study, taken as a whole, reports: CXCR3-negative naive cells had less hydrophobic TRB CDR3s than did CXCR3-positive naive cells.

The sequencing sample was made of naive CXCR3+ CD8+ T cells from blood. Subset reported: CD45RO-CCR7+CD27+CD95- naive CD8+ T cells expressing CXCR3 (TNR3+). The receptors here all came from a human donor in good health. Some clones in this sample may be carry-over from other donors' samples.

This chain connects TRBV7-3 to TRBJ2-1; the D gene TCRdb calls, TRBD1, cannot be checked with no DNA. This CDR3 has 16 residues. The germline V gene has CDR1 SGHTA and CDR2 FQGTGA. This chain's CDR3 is CASSLSLTSSYNEQFF.

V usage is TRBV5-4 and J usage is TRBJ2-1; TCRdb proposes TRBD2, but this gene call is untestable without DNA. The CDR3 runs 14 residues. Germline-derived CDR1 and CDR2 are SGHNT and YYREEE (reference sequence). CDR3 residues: CASSLDRGGNEQFF. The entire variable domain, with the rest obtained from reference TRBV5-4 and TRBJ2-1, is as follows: ETGVTQSPTHLIKTRGQQVTLRCSSQSGHNTVSWYQQALGQGPQFIFQYYREEENGRGNFPPRFSGLQFPNYSSELNVNALELDDSALYLCASSLDRGGNEQFFGPGTRLTVL.

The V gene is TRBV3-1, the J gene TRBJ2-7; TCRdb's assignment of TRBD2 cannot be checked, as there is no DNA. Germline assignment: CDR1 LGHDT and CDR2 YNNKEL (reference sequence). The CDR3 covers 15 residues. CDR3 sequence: CASSQERGYSYEQYF.

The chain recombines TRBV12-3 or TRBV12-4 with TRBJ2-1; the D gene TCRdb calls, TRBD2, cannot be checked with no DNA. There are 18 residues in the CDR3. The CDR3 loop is CASSLFGATSGRASEQFF.

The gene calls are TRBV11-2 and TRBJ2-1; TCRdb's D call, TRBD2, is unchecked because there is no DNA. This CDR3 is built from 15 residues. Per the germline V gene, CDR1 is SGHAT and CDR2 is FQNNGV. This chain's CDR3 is CASSTSGGLYNEQFF.

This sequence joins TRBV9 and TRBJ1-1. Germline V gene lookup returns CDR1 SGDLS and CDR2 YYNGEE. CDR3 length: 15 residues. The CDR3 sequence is CASSVGGFSNTEAFF.

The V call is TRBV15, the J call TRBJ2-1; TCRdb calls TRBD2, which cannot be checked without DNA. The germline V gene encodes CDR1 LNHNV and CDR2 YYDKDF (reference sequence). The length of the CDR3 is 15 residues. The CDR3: CATSGQGGWYNEQFF.

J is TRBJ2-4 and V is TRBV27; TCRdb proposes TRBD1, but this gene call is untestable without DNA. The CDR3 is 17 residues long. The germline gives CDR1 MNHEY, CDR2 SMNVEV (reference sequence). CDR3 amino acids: CASSLTGQGGLGNIQYF.

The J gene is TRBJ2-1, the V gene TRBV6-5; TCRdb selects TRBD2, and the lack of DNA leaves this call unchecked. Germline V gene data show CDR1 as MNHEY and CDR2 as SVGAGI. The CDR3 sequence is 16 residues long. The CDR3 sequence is CASTNVPGARYNEQFF.

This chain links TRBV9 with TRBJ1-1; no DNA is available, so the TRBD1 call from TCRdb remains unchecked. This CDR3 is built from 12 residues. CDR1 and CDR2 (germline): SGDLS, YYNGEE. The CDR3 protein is CASQGRNTEAFF.

The CDR3 loop reads CASSLGLGVTNEQFF. V and J are TRBV11-2 and TRBJ2-1. CDR1 is SGHAT and CDR2 is FQNNGV in the germline V gene. CDR3 length: 15 residues.

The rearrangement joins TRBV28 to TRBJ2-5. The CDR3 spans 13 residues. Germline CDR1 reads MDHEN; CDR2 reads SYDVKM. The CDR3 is CASSQDNKETQYF.

CDR3 amino acids: CSFPYPGLAGAGEQFF. This chain joins TRBV29-1 and TRBJ2-1; the TCRdb D gene call, TRBD2, has no DNA to confirm it. The CDR3 is 16 residues long. The germline gives CDR1 SQVTM, CDR2 ANQGSEA.

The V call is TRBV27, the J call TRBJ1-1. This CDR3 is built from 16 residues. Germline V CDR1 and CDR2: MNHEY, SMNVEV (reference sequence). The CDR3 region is CASSLSGWPMNTEAFF.

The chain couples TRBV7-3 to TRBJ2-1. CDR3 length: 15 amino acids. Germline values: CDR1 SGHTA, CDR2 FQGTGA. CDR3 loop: CASSAASFSYNEQFF.

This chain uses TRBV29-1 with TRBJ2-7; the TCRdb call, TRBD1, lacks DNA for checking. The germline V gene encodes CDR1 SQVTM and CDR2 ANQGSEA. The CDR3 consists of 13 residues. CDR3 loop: CSVERQGGYEQYF.

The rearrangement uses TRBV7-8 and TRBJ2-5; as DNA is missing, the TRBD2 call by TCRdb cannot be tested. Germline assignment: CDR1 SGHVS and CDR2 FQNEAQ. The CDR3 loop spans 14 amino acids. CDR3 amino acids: CASSLETSGETQYF.

This chain's CDR3 is CASSLAPTLNTGELFF. This rearrangement joins TRBV7-6 to TRBJ2-2. Germline V gene data show CDR1 as SGHVS and CDR2 as FNYEAQ. The CDR3 runs to 16 residues.

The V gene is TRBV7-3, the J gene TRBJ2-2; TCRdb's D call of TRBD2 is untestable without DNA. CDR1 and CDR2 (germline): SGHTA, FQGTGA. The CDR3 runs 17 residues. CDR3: CASSLTGVAGFTGELFF.

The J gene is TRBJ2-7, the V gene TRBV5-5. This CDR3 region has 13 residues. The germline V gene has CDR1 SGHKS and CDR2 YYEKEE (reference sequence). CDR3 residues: CASSLDTLYEQYF. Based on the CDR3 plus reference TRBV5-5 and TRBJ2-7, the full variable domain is DAGVTQSPTHLIKTRGQQVTLRCSPISGHKSVSWYQQVLGQGPQFIFQYYEKEERGRGNFPDRFSARQFPNYSSELNVNALLLGDSALYLCASSLDTLYEQYFGPGTRLTVT.

CDR3 loop: CASSISPRPQETQYF. V gene TRBV9 combines with J gene TRBJ2-5; TCRdb picks TRBD2, but there is no DNA to check that call. Per germline, CDR1 SGDLS and CDR2 YYNGEE. The CDR3 has 15 amino acids.

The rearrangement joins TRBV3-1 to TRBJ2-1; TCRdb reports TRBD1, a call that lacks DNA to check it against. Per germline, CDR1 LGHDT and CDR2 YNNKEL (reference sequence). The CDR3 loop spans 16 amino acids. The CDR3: CASSHYGGTRVDEQFF.

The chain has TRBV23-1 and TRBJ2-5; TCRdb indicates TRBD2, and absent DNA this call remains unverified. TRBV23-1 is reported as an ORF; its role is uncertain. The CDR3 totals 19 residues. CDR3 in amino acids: CASSLLPPREREGPETQYF.